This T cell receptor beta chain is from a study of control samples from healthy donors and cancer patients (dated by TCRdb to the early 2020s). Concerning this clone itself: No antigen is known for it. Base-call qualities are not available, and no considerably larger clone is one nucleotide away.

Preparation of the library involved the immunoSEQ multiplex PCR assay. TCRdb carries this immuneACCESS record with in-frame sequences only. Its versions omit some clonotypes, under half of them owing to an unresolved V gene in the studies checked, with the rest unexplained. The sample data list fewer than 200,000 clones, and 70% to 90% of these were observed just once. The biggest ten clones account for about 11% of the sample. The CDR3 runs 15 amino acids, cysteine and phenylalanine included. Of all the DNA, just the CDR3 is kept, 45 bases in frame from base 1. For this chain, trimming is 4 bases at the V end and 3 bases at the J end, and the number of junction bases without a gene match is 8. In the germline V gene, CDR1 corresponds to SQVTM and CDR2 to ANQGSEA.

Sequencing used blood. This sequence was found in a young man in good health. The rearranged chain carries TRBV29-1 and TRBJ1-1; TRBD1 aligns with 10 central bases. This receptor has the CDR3 CSVVGTGDSDTEAFF. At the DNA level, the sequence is TGCAGCGTTGTCGGGACAGGGGATTCGGACACTGAAGCTTTCTTT.